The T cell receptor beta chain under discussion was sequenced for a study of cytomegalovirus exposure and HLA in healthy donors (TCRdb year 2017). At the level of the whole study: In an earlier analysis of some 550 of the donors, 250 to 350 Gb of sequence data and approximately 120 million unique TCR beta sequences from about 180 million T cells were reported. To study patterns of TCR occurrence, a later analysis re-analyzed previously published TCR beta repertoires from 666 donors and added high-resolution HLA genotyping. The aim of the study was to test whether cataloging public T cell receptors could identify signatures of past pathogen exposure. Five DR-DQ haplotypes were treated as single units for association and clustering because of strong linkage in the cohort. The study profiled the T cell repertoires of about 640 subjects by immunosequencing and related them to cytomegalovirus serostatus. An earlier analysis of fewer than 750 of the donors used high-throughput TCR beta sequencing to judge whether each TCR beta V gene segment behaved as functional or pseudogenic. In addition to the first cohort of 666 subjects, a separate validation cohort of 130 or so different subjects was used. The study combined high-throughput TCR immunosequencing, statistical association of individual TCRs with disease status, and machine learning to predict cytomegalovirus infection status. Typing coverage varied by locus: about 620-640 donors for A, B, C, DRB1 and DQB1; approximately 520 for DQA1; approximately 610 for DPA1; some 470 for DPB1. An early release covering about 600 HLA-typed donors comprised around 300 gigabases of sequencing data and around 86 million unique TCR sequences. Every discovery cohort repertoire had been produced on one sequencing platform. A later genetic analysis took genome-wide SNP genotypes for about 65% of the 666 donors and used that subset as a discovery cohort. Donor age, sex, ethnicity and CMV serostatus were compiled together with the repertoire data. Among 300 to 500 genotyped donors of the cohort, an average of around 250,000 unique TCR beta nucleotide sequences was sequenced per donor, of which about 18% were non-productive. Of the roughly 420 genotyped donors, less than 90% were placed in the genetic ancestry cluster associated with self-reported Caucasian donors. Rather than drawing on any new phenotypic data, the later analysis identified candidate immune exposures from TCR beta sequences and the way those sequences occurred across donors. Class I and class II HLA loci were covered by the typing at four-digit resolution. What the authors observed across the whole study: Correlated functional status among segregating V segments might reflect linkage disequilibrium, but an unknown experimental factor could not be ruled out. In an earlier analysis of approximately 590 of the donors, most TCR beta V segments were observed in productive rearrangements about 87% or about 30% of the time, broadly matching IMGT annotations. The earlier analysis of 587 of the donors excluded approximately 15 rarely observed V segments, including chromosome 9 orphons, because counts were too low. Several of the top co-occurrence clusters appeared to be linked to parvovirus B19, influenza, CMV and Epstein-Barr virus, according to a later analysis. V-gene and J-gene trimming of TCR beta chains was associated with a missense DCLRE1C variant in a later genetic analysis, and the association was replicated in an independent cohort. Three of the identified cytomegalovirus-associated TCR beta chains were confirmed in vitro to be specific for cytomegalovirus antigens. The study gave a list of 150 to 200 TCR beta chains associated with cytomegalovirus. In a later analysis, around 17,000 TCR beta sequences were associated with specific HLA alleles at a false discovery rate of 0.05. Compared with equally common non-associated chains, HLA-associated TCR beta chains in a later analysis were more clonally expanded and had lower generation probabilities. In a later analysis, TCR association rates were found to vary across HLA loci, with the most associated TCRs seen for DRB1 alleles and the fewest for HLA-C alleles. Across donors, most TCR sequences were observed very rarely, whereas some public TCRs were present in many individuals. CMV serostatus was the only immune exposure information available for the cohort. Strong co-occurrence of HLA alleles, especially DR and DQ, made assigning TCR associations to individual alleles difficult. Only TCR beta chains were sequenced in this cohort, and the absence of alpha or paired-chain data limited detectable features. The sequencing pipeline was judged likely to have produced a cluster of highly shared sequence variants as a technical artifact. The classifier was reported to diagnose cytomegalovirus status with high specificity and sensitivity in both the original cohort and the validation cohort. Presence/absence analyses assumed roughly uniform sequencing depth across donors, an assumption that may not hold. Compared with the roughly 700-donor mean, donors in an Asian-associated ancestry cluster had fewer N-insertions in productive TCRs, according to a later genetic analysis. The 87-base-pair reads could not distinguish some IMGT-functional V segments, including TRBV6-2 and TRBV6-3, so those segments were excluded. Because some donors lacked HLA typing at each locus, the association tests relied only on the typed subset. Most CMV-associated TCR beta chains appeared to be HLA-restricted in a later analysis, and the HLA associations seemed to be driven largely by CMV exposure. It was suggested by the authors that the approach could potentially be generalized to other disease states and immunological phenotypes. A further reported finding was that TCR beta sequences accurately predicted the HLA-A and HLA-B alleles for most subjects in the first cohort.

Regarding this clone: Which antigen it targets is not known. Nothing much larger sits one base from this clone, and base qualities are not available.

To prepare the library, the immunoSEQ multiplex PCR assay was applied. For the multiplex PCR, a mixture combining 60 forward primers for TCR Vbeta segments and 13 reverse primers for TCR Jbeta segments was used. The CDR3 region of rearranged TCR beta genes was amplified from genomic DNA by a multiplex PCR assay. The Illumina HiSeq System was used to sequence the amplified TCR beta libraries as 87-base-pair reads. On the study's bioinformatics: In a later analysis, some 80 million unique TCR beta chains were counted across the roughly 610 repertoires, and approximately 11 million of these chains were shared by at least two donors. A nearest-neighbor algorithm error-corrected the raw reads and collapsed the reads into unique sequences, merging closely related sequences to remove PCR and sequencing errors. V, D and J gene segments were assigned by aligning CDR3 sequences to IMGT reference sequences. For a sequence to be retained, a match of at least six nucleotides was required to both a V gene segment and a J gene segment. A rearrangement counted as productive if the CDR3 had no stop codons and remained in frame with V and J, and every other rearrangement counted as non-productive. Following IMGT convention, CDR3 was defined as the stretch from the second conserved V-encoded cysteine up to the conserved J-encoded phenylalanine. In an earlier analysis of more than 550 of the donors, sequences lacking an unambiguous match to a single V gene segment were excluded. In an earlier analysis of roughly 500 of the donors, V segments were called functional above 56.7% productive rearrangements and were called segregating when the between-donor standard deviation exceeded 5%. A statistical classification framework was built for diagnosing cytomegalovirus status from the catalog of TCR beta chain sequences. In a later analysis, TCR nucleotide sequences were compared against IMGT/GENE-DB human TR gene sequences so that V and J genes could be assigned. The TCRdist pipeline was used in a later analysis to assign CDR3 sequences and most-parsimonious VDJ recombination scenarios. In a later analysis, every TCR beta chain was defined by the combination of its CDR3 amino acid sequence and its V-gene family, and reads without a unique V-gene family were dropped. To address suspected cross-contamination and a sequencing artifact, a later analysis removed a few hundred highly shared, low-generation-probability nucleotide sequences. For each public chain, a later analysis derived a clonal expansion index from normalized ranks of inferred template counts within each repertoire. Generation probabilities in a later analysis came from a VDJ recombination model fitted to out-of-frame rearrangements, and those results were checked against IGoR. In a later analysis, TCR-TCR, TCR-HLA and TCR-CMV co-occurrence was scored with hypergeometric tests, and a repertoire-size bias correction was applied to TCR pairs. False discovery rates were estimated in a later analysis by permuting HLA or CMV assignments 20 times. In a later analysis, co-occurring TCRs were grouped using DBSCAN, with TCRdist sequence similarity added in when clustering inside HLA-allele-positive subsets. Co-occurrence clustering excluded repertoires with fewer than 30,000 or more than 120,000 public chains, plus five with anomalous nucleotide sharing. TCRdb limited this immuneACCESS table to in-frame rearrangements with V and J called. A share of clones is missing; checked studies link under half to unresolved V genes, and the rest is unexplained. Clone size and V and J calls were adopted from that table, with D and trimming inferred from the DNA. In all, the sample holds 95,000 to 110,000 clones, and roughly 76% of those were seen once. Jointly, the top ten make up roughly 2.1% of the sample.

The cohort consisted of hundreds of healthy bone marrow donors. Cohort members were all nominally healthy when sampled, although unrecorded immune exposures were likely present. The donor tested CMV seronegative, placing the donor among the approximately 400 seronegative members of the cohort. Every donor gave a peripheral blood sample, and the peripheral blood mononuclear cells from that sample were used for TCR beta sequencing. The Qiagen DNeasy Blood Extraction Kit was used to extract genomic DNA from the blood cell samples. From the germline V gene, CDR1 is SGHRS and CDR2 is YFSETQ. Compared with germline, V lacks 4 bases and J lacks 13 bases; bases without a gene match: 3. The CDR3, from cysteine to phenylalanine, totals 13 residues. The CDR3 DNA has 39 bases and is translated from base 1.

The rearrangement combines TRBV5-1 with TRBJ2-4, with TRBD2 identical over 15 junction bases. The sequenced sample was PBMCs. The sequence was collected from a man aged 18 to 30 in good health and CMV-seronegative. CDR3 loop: CASSIGLAGGQYF. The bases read TGCGCCAGCAGCATCGGACTAGCGGGGGGGCAGTACTTC.